A selection of T cell receptor beta chains follows, all from one sample in a study of OX40 agonist ivuxolimab in advanced cancers. This table comes from immunoSEQ multiplex PCR, and its TCRdb copy is limited to in-frame clones, with some not included. The data contain some 98,000 clones, around 85% of them singletons. The sample was CD4+ or CD8+ T cells sorted from blood, taken in a trial of the OX40 agonist ivuxolimab. These receptors were obtained from an adult with an advanced solid tumor such as melanoma, head and neck, liver or kidney cancer. The conserved cysteine and the conserved F or W are not part of the CDR3 here.

v_gene: TRBV6-5; len: 9; j_gene: TRBJ2-5; CDR3aa: ASSYIETQY
v_gene: TRBV11-3; len: 11; j_gene: TRBJ1-1; CDR3aa: ASSLARSTEAF
v_gene: TRBV28; len: 13; j_gene: TRBJ2-1; CDR3aa: ASSFLPGGSNEQF
v_gene: TRBV5-4; len: 11; j_gene: TRBJ1-1; CDR3aa: ASSLGGFTEAF
v_gene: TRBV27; len: 13; j_gene: TRBJ2-2; CDR3aa: ASSFRTGNTGELF
v_gene: TRBV4-1; len: 15; j_gene: TRBJ2-2; CDR3aa: ASTKDKRGANTGELF
v_gene: TRBV4-3; len: 12; j_gene: TRBJ2-1; CDR3aa: ASSQGGGSNEQF
v_gene: TRBV2; len: 12; j_gene: TRBJ2-7; CDR3aa: ASSVAGGNYEQY
v_gene: TRBV5-6; len: 12; j_gene: TRBJ2-3; CDR3aa: ASSLGTSGDTQY
v_gene: TRBV25-1; len: 11; j_gene: TRBJ1-1; CDR3aa: ASSESGNTEAF
v_gene: TRBV7-2; len: 11; j_gene: TRBJ2-7; CDR3aa: ASSSQGTYEQY
v_gene: TRBV5-1; len: 13; j_gene: TRBJ2-1; CDR3aa: ASSLGRMIVDEQF
v_gene: TRBV7-2; len: 13; j_gene: TRBJ2-3; CDR3aa: ASSLASPGTDTQY
v_gene: TRBV7-8; len: 11; j_gene: TRBJ2-7; CDR3aa: ASSLSNRAEQY
v_gene: TRBV4-3; len: 12; j_gene: TRBJ2-1; CDR3aa: ASSQAGVHNEQF
v_gene: TRBV11-2; len: 12; j_gene: TRBJ2-1; CDR3aa: ASSLPSGRSKPF
v_gene: TRBV11-3; len: 12; j_gene: TRBJ1-2; CDR3aa: ASSLAGATYGYT
v_gene: TRBV7-9; len: 12; j_gene: TRBJ2-1; CDR3aa: ASSWGGTSDEQF
v_gene: TRBV6-1; len: 12; j_gene: TRBJ1-3; CDR3aa: ASSGVGTGNTIY
v_gene: TRBV27; len: 12; j_gene: TRBJ1-4; CDR3aa: ASSNRGPGEKLF
v_gene: TRBV29-1; len: 13; j_gene: TRBJ2-7; CDR3aa: SPNPGGKDSYEQY
v_gene: TRBV5-1; len: 14; j_gene: TRBJ2-3; CDR3aa: ASSLSRGGGTDTQY
v_gene: TRBV7-2; len: 11; j_gene: TRBJ1-1; CDR3aa: ASSLVLNTEAF
v_gene: TRBV7-2; len: 10; j_gene: TRBJ2-7; CDR3aa: ASSLVRDEQY
v_gene: TRBV14; len: 14; j_gene: TRBJ2-5; CDR3aa: ASSQTDWAVQETQY
v_gene: TRBV14; len: 12; j_gene: TRBJ2-2; CDR3aa: ASSEGRYTGELF
v_gene: TRBV6-1; len: 13; j_gene: TRBJ1-2; CDR3aa: ASRAPTKGLYGYT
v_gene: TRBV27; len: 12; j_gene: TRBJ2-6; CDR3aa: ASSGHDGANVLT
v_gene: TRBV19; len: 12; j_gene: TRBJ2-2; CDR3aa: ASKPAGDTGELF
v_gene: TRBV7-3; len: 11; j_gene: TRBJ2-5; CDR3aa: ASSLIAQETQY
v_gene: TRBV5-1; len: 11; j_gene: TRBJ1-1; CDR3aa: ASSLGMNTEAF
v_gene: TRBV11-2; len: 9; j_gene: TRBJ1-1; CDR3aa: ASSHLPQAF
v_gene: TRBV5-1; len: 12; j_gene: TRBJ1-1; CDR3aa: ASSLDSLNTEAF
v_gene: TRBV6-1; len: 12; j_gene: TRBJ1-5; CDR3aa: ASSPSRGNQPQH
v_gene: TRBV7-8; len: 12; j_gene: -; CDR3aa: ASSSLSASYEQY
v_gene: TRBV5-1; len: 13; j_gene: TRBJ1-1; CDR3aa: ASSSRDRGGTEAF
v_gene: TRBV7-9; len: 11; j_gene: TRBJ2-5; CDR3aa: ASSFGSRETQY
v_gene: TRBV28; len: 12; j_gene: TRBJ2-7; CDR3aa: ASRRGDAAYEQY
v_gene: TRBV6-5; len: 12; j_gene: TRBJ1-2; CDR3aa: ASGGTGSNYGYT
v_gene: TRBV11-2; len: 13; j_gene: TRBJ2-1; CDR3aa: ASSSRVTAYNEQF
v_gene: TRBV4-1; len: 14; j_gene: TRBJ1-1; CDR3aa: ASSHPNRARNTEAF
v_gene: TRBV19; len: 16; j_gene: TRBJ2-4; CDR3aa: ASSMLAGASVTKNIQY
v_gene: TRBV20-1; len: 9; j_gene: TRBJ2-7; CDR3aa: SAEDRYEQY
v_gene: TRBV19; len: 11; j_gene: TRBJ2-7; CDR3aa: ASRGQGWNEQY
v_gene: TRBV27; len: 13; j_gene: TRBJ2-2; CDR3aa: ASSRKGAGTGELF
v_gene: TRBV19; len: 14; j_gene: TRBJ2-3; CDR3aa: ASSIMGGGPTDTQY
v_gene: TRBV11-1; len: 11; j_gene: TRBJ1-2; CDR3aa: ASSADRQYGYT
v_gene: TRBV27; len: 13; j_gene: TRBJ2-7; CDR3aa: ASNPAGTASYEQY
v_gene: TRBV28; len: 15; j_gene: TRBJ1-5; CDR3aa: ASSLGGGPGGNQPQH
v_gene: TRBV7-2; len: 13; j_gene: TRBJ2-7; CDR3aa: ASSLRDRGLHEQY
v_gene: TRBV27; len: 15; j_gene: TRBJ2-7; CDR3aa: ASSLSGGRALGYEQY
v_gene: TRBV13; len: 14; j_gene: TRBJ2-7; CDR3aa: ASSWRAAGGSYEQY
v_gene: TRBV5-6; len: 9; j_gene: TRBJ2-5; CDR3aa: ASSLQETQY
v_gene: TRBV10-3; len: 11; j_gene: TRBJ1-1; CDR3aa: AIAPQGETEAF
v_gene: TRBV11-2; len: 12; j_gene: TRBJ1-1; CDR3aa: ASSLGDMGTEAF
v_gene: TRBV7-9; len: 10; j_gene: TRBJ2-7; CDR3aa: ASSLRGYEQY
v_gene: TRBV7-9; len: 13; j_gene: TRBJ2-3; CDR3aa: ASSPLVGSTDTQY
v_gene: TRBV29-1; len: 9; j_gene: TRBJ2-1; CDR3aa: SVGVYNEQF
v_gene: TRBV5-1; len: 16; j_gene: TRBJ2-7; CDR3aa: ASSPVGLAGDFSYEQY